These 4 T cell receptor beta chains share one sample of origin, sequenced in a study of cytomegalovirus exposure and HLA in healthy donors. Use of 60 Vbeta and 13 Jbeta primers characterized the PCR. Clones were sequenced by immunoSEQ multiplex PCR, and TCRdb holds only the in-frame ones, with some missing. Of 150,000 to 200,000 clones in the sample, around 78% were seen once. The sequenced sample consisted of PBMCs. The origin of the receptors is a woman between 35 and 50 years old in good health and CMV-seronegative.

The chain uses TRBV7-9 and TRBJ2-1; TRBD2 matches at 9 bases. This CDR3 contains 14 residues. The germline gives CDR1 SEHNR, CDR2 FQNEAQ (reference sequence). After removal of 3 bases from V and 6 bases from J, the junction contained 3 bases not matched to a gene. The CDR3 sequence: CASSFVLAGNEQFF. As DNA, the CDR3 is TGTGCCAGCAGCTTCGTACTAGCGGGCAATGAGCAGTTCTTC.

The chain has TRBV27 and TRBJ2-1; D might be TRBD2 (7 bases). V gave up 3 bases and J gave up 7 bases, with 19 bases separating them. This CDR3 region has 16 residues. Germline V gene data show CDR1 as MNHEY and CDR2 as SMNVEV (reference sequence). The CDR3: CASSLGAGAVYNEQFF. The DNA of the CDR3 is TGTGCCAGCAGTTTGGGGGCGGGAGCCGTTTATAATGAGCAGTTCTTC.

CDR3 residues: CASSSLWTSGSGDEQFF. DNA of the CDR3: TGTGCCAGCAGTTCCCTATGGACTAGCGGGAGTGGGGATGAGCAGTTCTTC. The rearrangement links TRBV28 to TRBJ2-1, with TRBD2 identical over 13 bases. Germline values: CDR1 MDHEN, CDR2 SYDVKM. This CDR3 is 17 amino acids long. Trimming removed 4 bases from V and 8 bases from J; junction bases left unmatched: 11.

V is TRBV28 and J is TRBJ2-7; a possible D gene is TRBD1 (6 bases). The V and J ends lost 11 bases and 2 bases respectively, with 13 bases between them. The CDR3 is 12 amino acids. Looked up from germline, CDR1 is MDHEN and CDR2 is SYDVKM. The CDR3 loop reads CASYREPYEQYF. The CDR3 nucleotides read TGTGCCTCTTACAGGGAACCCTACGAGCAGTACTTC.